This T cell receptor beta chain was identified in a study of shared clonotypes between healthy human individuals. Study results and caveats: Non-shared clonotypes showed lower generation probabilities than clonotypes common to all four donors. The sampled material consisted only of blood, and tissue repertoires are likely to differ.

Note on this clone: The antigen remains undetermined.

Assay used: immunoSEQ multiplex PCR; TCRdb lists only in-frame clones, some missing. The repertoire includes some 2,100,000 clones, under 97% of them detected once, and roughly 0.13% sits in the top ten. Trimming stripped 2 bases from V and 9 bases from J, with 17 bases between. The CDR3 consists of 14 residues. Germline lookup yields CDR1 SQVTM and CDR2 ANQGSEA. Sequenced material: naive CD4+ T cells sorted from blood. Subset: CD45RA+ positively selected. The clonotype comes from a man between 18 and 29 years old in good health. The chain carries TRBV29-1 and TRBJ2-1; a possible D gene is TRBD2 (5 bases). The CDR3 is CSVERRLEAGEQFF. CDR3 bases: TGCAGCGTTGAACGCCGGTTAGAGGCGGGTGAGCAGTTCTTC.